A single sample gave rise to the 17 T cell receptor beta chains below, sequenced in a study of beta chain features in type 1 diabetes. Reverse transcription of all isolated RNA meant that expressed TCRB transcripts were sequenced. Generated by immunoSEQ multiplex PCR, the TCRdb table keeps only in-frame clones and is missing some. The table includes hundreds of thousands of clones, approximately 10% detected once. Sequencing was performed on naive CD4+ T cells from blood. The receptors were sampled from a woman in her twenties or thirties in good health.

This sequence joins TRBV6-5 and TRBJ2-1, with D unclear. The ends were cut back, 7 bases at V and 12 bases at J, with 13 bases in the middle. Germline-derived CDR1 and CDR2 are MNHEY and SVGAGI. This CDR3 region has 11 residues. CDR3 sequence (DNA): TGTGCCAGCACCCGAGGTCGGGTGCAGTTCTTC. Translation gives CASTRGRVQFF.

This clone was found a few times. In DNA, the CDR3 is TGTGCCAGCAGGTCGACAGGCCATCAAGAGACCCAGTACTTC. Residues: CASRSTGHQETQYF. The J gene is TRBJ2-5, the V gene TRBV7-9; possibly TRBD1 for D (6 bases). The germline CDR1 and CDR2 sequences are SEHNR and FQNEAQ (reference sequence). Trimming stripped 6 bases from V and 2 bases from J, with 13 bases between. This CDR3 spans 14 amino acids.

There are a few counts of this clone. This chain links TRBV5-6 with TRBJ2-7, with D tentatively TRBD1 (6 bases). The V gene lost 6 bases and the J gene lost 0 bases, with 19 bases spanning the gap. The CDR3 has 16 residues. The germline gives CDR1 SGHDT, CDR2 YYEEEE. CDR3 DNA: TGTGCCAGCACCCCGGCCGGGACACCTATCTCCTACGAGCAGTACTTC. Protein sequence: CASTPAGTPISYEQYF. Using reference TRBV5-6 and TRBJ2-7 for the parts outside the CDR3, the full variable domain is DAGVTQSPTHLIKTRGQQVTLRCSPKSGHDTVSWYQQALGQGPQFIFQYYEEEERQRGNFPDRFSGHQFPNYSSELNVNALLLGDSALYLCASTPAGTPISYEQYFGPGTRLTVT.

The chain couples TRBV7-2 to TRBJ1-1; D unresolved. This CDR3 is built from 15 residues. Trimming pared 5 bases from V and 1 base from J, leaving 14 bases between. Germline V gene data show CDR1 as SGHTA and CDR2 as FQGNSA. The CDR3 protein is CASSTSWQQNTEAFF. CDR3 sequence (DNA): TGTGCCAGCAGCACAAGTTGGCAACAGAACACTGAAGCTTTCTTT.

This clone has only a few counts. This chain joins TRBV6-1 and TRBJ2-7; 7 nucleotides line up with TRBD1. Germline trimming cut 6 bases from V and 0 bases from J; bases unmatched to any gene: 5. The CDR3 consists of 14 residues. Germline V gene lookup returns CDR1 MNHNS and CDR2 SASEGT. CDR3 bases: TGTGCCAGCAGATCGGGACAGAGCTCCTACGAGCAGTACTTC. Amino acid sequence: CASRSGQSSYEQYF.

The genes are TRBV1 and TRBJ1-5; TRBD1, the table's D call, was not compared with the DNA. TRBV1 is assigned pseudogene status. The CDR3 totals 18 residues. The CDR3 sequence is CTSSQDKCREGYDQPQHF. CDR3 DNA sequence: TGCACCAGCAGCCAAGATAAGTGCAGGGAAGGATACGACCAGCCCCAGCATTTT.

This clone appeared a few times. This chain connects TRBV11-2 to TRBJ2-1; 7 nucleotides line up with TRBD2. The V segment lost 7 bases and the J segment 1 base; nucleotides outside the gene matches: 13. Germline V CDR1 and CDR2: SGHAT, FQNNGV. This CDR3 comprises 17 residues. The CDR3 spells CASTYRAGAHSYNEQFF. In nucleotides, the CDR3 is TGTGCCAGCACCTACCGGGCGGGAGCTCATTCCTACAATGAGCAGTTCTTC. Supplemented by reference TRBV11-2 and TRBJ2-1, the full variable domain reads EAGVAQSPRYKIIEKRQSVAFWCNPISGHATLYWYQQILGQGPKLLIQFQNNGVVDDSQLPKDRFSAERLKGVDSTLKIQPAKLEDSAVYLCASTYRAGAHSYNEQFFGPGTRLTVL.

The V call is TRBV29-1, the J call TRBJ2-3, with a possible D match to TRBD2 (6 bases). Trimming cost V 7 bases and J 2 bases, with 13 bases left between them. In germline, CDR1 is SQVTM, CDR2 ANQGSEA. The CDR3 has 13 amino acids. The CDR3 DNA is TGCAGCGGCGCGGGACGGTACACAGATACGCAGTATTTT. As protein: CSGAGRYTDTQYF.

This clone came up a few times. As DNA, the CDR3 is TGTGCCAGCAGCCAAAGACTAGCGCGACACAATGAGCAGTTCTTC. Translated, it gives CASSQRLARHNEQFF. V is TRBV4-2 and J is TRBJ2-1, with TRBD2 matching 8 bases. Germline V gene data show CDR1 as LGHNA and CDR2 as YNFKEQ. V was clipped by 2 bases and J by 5 bases; unmatched bases: 5. This CDR3 contains 15 residues.

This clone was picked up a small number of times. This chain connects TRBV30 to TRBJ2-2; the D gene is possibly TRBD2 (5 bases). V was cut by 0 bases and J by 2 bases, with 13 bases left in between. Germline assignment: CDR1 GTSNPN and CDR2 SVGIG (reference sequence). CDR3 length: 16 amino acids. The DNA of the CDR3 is TGTGCCTGGAGTGTACGAGGGATTGAAAACACCGGGGAGCTGTTTTTT. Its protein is CAWSVRGIENTGELFF.

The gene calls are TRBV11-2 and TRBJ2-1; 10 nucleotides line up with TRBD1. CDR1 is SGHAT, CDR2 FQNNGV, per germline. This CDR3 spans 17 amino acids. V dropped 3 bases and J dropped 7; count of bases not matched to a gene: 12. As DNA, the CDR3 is TGTGCCAGCAGCTTCCGGCCGCCGGGACAGGGGTTAAATGAGCAGTTCTTC. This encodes CASSFRPPGQGLNEQFF.

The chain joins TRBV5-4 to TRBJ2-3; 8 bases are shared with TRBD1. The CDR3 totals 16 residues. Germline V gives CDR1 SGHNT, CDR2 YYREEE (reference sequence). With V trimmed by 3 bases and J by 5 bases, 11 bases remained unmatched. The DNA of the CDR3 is TGTGCCAGCAGCTCTGGCAGGGGGCGTTTAGGAGATACGCAGTATTTT. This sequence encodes CASSSGRGRLGDTQYF.

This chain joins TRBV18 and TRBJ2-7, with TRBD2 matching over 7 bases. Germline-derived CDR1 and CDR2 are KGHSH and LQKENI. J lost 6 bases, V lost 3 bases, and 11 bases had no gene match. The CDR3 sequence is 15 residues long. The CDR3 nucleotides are TGTGCCAGCTCACCTACGACTGCGGGAGTTATCGAGCAGTACTTC. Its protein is CASSPTTAGVIEQYF.

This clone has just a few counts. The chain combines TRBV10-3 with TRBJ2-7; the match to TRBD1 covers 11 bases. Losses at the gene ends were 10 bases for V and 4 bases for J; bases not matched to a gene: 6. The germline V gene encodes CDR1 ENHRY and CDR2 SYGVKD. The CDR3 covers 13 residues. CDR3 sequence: CATSGTGGYEQYF. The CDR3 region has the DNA TGTGCCACCTCCGGGACAGGGGGATACGAGCAGTACTTC.

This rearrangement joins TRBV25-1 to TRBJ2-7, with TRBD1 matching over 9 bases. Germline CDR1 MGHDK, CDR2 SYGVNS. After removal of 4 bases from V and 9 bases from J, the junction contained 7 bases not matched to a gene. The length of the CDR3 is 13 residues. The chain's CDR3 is CASSVGQGTGQYF. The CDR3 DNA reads TGTGCCAGCAGTGTGGGACAGGGAACGGGGCAGTACTTC.

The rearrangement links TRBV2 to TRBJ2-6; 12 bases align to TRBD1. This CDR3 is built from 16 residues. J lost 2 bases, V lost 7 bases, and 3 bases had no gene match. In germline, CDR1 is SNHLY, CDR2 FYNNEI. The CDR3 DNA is TGTGCCAGCACCGGGACAGGGGGCGCTGGGGCCAACGTCCTGACTTTC. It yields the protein CASTGTGGAGANVLTF.

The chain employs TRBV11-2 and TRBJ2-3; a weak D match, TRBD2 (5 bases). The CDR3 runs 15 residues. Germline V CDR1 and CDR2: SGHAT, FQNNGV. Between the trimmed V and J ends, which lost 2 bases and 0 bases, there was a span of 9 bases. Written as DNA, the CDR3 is TGTGCCAGCAGCTTACGGGGTTATAGCACAGATACGCAGTATTTT. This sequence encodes CASSLRGYSTDTQYF.